The 10 T cell receptor beta chains below all came from one sample that was sequenced in a study of vaccination and CD4 T cells after COVID-19. The Oncomine TCR Beta short-read assay sequenced DNA from cultured CD4+ T cells. MiXCR was run by TCRdb on the PCR reads, yielding one entry per CDR3 protein. The repertoire holds around 10,000 distinct CDR3 sequences, with approximately 46% as singletons. Regarding treatment: roughly ten-day PBMC culture with coronavirus spike peptide pools or control peptides (ViraFEST assay). Antigen specificity for these receptors is unknown. Sequenced material: CD4+ T cells from blood, cultured in vitro. The receptor source for this set is a human donor who had recovered from COVID-19.

The V call is TRBV6-2 or TRBV6-3, the J call TRBJ1-1, with D unresolved. This CDR3 region has 13 residues. Per germline, CDR1 MNHEY and CDR2 SVGEGT. V dropped 2 bases and J dropped 1 base, with 5 bases sitting between them. CDR3 residues: CASSYLGNTEAFF. The CDR3 coding sequence is TGTGCCAGCAGTTACCTAGGGAACACTGAAGCTTTCTTT.

CDR3 in DNA: TGTGCCAGCAGTTTCCGGGCCGGCACTGAAGCTTTCTTT. This encodes CASSFRAGTEAFF. The chain has TRBV12-3 or TRBV12-4 and TRBJ1-1; D is unclear. V lost 3 bases and J lost 4, with 9 bases in between. This CDR3 spans 13 amino acids.

The gene calls are TRBV5-1 and TRBJ2-7; possibly TRBD1 for D (6 bases). The CDR3 length is 15 residues. The V gene's germline CDR1 is SGHRS and CDR2 YFSETQ. Deletions cut 4 bases from V and 5 bases from J, with 19 bases between. The CDR3 nucleotides are TGCGCCAGCAGCCTCGGGACAATCCGGCGGGACGAGCAGTACTTC. It specifies CASSLGTIRRDEQYF. Complete variable domain (other parts from reference TRBV5-1 and TRBJ2-7): KAGVTQTPRYLIKTRGQQVTLSCSPISGHRSVSWYQQTPGQGLQFLFEYFSETQRNKGNFPGRFSGRQFSNSRSEMNVSTLELGDSALYLCASSLGTIRRDEQYFGPGTRLTVT.

This sequence joins TRBV7-8 and TRBJ2-7; 13 positions match TRBD2. CDR3 length: 15 residues. With 7 bases clipped from V and 7 bases from J, the junction kept 10 bases outside the gene matches. CDR1 is SGHVS, CDR2 FQNEAQ, per germline. DNA of the CDR3: TGTGCCAGCACCCAAAGACTAGCGGGGGGTCGAGAGCAGTACTTC. Its translation: CASTQRLAGGREQYF.

The rearrangement links TRBV23-1 to TRBJ1-5, with a weak D call TRBD1 (6 bases). TRBV23-1 is identified as an open reading frame with a role that is uncertain. This CDR3 has 14 amino acids. V was clipped by 10 bases and J by 1 base, with 14 bases between them. CDR3 in DNA: TGCGCCAATACACAGGGTGAGAGCAATCAGCCCCAGCATTTT. It yields the protein CANTQGESNQPQHF.

The chain has TRBV30 and TRBJ1-1; D unclear. From germline, CDR1 is GTSNPN and CDR2 SVGIG (reference sequence). CDR3 length equals 14 residues. The V end was cut by 0 bases, the J end by 0 bases, with 8 bases between. In DNA, the CDR3 is TGTGCCTGGAGTGTACGGGGAATGAACACTGAAGCTTTCTTT. Its protein product is CAWSVRGMNTEAFF.

This chain uses TRBV20-1 with TRBJ1-5; perhaps TRBD1 as D (6 bases). The CDR3 totals 13 residues. Trimming took 3 bases from V and 6 from J, leaving 12 bases between them. The germline V gene encodes CDR1 DFQATT and CDR2 SNEGSKA (reference sequence). This CDR3 reads CSARGRGGQPQHF. In DNA, the CDR3 is TGCAGTGCTAGGGGCAGGGGAGGTCAGCCCCAGCATTTT.

This clonotype has more than one count but fewer than ten. The V call is TRBV6-5, the J call TRBJ1-1; D unclear. Germline CDR1 MNHEY, CDR2 SVGAGI. CDR3 size: 13 residues. V was cut by 4 bases and J by 4 bases, with 10 bases left in between. The CDR3 nucleotides are TGTGCCAGCAGTTTTGGCGGGCCCACTGAAGCTTTCTTT. This translates into CASSFGGPTEAFF.

To note about this clonotype: An end of the junction does not agree with germline; a read error may underlie this. The rearrangement joins TRBV7-2 to TRBJ2-7, with D perhaps matching TRBD2 (5 bases). The CDR3 sequence is 15 residues long. Germline values: CDR1 SGHTA, CDR2 FQGNSA. The CDR3 reads CASSPLNEVAGFQYF. As DNA, the CDR3 is TGCGCCAGCAGCCCGCTGAATGAGGTTGCGGGTTTCCAGTACTTC.

This clonotype has just a few counts. J is TRBJ2-3 and V is TRBV10-2; D might be TRBD1 or TRBD2, each matching 6 bases. The CDR3 has 18 residues. Germline CDR1 and CDR2: WSHSY and SAAADI. Trimming shortened V by 7 bases and J by 2 bases, and 25 bases separated the two germline ends. CDR3 sequence (DNA): TGCGCCAGCACCCTCTCCCAAGGGGGGAACAGAATCACAGATACGCAGTATTTT. It specifies CASTLSQGGNRITDTQYF.